The 32 T cell receptor beta chains below all came from one sample that was sequenced in a study of blood T cell repertoires in COVID-19. Clones were sequenced by immunoSEQ multiplex PCR, and TCRdb holds only the in-frame ones, with some missing. The top ten hold around 4% of the sample, which has just over 95,000 clones, about 81% seen once. Sequencing used peripheral blood. These receptors all come from a man aged 60 to 69 with acute or convalescent COVID-19.

CDR3 loop: CATSRNQRGLNEQFF. CDR3 nucleotide sequence: TGTGCCACCAGCAGGAACCAGCGGGGTTTAAATGAGCAGTTCTTC. V gene TRBV15 combines with J gene TRBJ2-1; 7 positions match TRBD2. The CDR3 covers 15 residues. Germline values: CDR1 LNHNV, CDR2 YYDKDF (reference sequence). V trimming: 3 bases; J trimming: 7 bases; junction bases outside the gene matches: 9. The complete variable domain, with remaining parts taken from reference TRBV15 and TRBJ2-1, reads DAMVIQNPRYQVTQFGKPVTLSCSQTLNHNVMYWYQQKSSQAPKLLFHYYDKDFNNEADTPDNFQSRRPNTSFCFLDIRSPGLGDTAMYLCATSRNQRGLNEQFFGPGTRLTVL.

The chain recombines TRBV10-3 with TRBJ1-2; the match to TRBD1 covers 7 bases. V was pared by 3 bases and J by 8 bases, with 6 bases of the junction left unmatched. The CDR3 is made up of 13 amino acids. Per the germline V gene, CDR1 is ENHRY and CDR2 is SYGVKD. The CDR3 bases are TGTGCCATCAGTGAAAGGGACAGTAGCGGCTACACCTTC. Its translation is CAISERDSSGYTF.

V gene TRBV4-1 combines with J gene TRBJ2-1; TRBD2 matches at 12 bases. The ends lost 5 bases at V and 7 bases at J; junction bases unmatched: 12. From germline, CDR1 is MGHRA and CDR2 YSYEKL. This CDR3 has 17 amino acids. The CDR3 bases are TGCGCCAGCAGCTTCCACCGGACTAGCGGGATAGAGAATGAGCAGTTCTTC. Translated: CASSFHRTSGIENEQFF.

The chain links TRBV19 to TRBJ2-5; D may be TRBD1 (7 bases). This CDR3 spans 14 amino acids. Trimming left V 4 bases short and J 4 bases short, with 13 bases between. Looked up from germline, CDR1 is LNHDA and CDR2 is SQIVND (reference sequence). The CDR3: CASSNSQGGETQYF. The CDR3 DNA reads TGTGCCAGTAGTAACTCCCAGGGGGGAGAGACCCAGTACTTC. Full variable domain (remainder filled in from reference TRBV19 and TRBJ2-5): DGGITQSPKYLFRKEGQNVTLSCEQNLNHDAMYWYRQDPGQGLRLIYYSQIVNDFQKGDIAEGYSVSREKKESFPLTVTSAQKNPTAFYLCASSNSQGGETQYFGPGTRLLVL.

The chain couples TRBV3-1 (or the pseudogene TRBV3-2) to TRBJ1-2; D is possibly TRBD1 (5 bases). This CDR3 spans 15 amino acids. Germline values: CDR1 LGHDT, CDR2 YNNKEL (reference sequence). V gave up 4 bases and J gave up 2 bases, with 14 bases separating them. CDR3 loop: CASSRGLQENYGYTF. The DNA for the CDR3 is TGTGCCAGCAGCCGGGGACTCCAGGAGAACTATGGCTACACCTTC.

This clone appeared once. The gene calls are TRBV5-1 and TRBJ1-1; the match to TRBD1 covers 8 bases. The CDR3 totals 14 residues. J was trimmed by 4 bases and V by 5 bases; bases with no gene match: 7. CDR1 is SGHRS and CDR2 is YFSETQ in the germline V gene. CDR3 amino acids: CASRNRGEVTEAFF. The CDR3 region has the DNA TGCGCCAGCAGGAACAGGGGGGAGGTCACTGAAGCTTTCTTT.

This rearrangement joins TRBV2 to TRBJ1-6; maybe TRBD1 (6 bases). The CDR3 consists of 15 residues. Germline assignment: CDR1 SNHLY and CDR2 FYNNEI. Trimming left V 4 bases short and J 2 bases short, with 9 bases between. CDR3 nucleotides: TGTGCCAGCAGTGCCCAGGGGACCTATAATTCACCCCTCCACTTT. The encoded protein is CASSAQGTYNSPLHF.

The chain joins TRBV29-1 to TRBJ1-2, with D uncertain. Between the trimmed V and J ends, which lost 4 bases and 11 bases, there was a span of 14 bases. CDR3 length: 11 amino acids. Germline V lookup: CDR1 SQVTM, CDR2 ANQGSEA. The CDR3: CSVVQALRYTF. DNA of the CDR3: TGCAGCGTTGTCCAAGCGCTACGTTACACCTTC.

This clone was picked up a small number of times. V gene TRBV3-1 (or the pseudogene TRBV3-2) combines with J gene TRBJ2-2; D unclear. The germline V and J ends were trimmed by 3 bases and 6 bases, with 14 bases remaining between them. The CDR3 consists of 15 residues. CDR1 and CDR2 (germline): LGHDT, YNNKEL (reference sequence). CDR3 loop: CASSHRVAAAGELFF. CDR3 bases: TGTGCCAGCAGCCACCGGGTAGCTGCCGCCGGGGAGCTGTTTTTT.

This chain uses TRBV27 with TRBJ1-5; D remains ambiguous. V shed 9 bases and J shed 3 bases, with 9 bases lying between them. The germline V gene encodes CDR1 MNHEY and CDR2 SMNVEV (reference sequence). CDR3 size: 12 residues. The CDR3 DNA reads as TGTGCCAGTGCGGGATCCAATCAGCCCCAGCATTTT. It specifies CASAGSNQPQHF.

The V and J genes are TRBV5-6 and TRBJ2-7, with 9 bases lining up with TRBD1. V trimming: 3 bases; J trimming: 1 base; junction bases outside the gene matches: 8. This CDR3 has 16 amino acids. Germline V lookup: CDR1 SGHDT, CDR2 YYEEEE. The CDR3 region has the DNA TGTGCCAGCAGCTCCTGGGACAGGGCAAAATCCTACGAGCAGTACGTC. Its protein product is CASSSWDRAKSYEQYV.

V usage is TRBV6-5 and J usage is TRBJ1-2; the match to TRBD1 covers 7 bases. Germline-derived CDR1 and CDR2 are MNHEY and SVGAGI. The V segment lost 7 bases and the J segment 6 bases; nucleotides outside the gene matches: 5. This CDR3 region has 12 residues. The CDR3 here is CASIRGKDGYTF. The CDR3 bases are TGTGCCAGCATCAGGGGGAAGGATGGCTACACCTTC.

The chain carries TRBV6-4 and TRBJ2-7; TRBD1 agrees at 9 bases. J gave up 2 bases and V 6 bases, and 5 bases lay outside the gene matches. The CDR3 sequence is 14 residues long. Germline-derived CDR1 and CDR2 are MRHNA and SNTAGT. For the CDR3, the DNA is TGTGCCAGCAGCCCCGGGACAGGGCCCTACGAGCAGTACGTC. It encodes CASSPGTGPYEQYV.

The V call is TRBV7-9, the J call TRBJ1-2, with 8 bases matching TRBD1. The germline CDR1 and CDR2 sequences are SEHNR and FQNEAQ (reference sequence). V was pared by 3 bases and J by 7 bases, with 4 bases of the junction left unmatched. The CDR3 is made up of 13 amino acids. The CDR3 sequence: CASSLQGASGYTF. CDR3 DNA: TGTGCCAGCAGCTTGCAGGGGGCGAGTGGCTACACCTTC.

The chain has TRBV7-9 and TRBJ2-1, with TRBD2 identical over 8 bases. CDR3 length: 15 residues. Trimming removed 2 bases from V and 13 bases from J; junction bases left unmatched: 13. Germline V gives CDR1 SEHNR, CDR2 FQNEAQ (reference sequence). The DNA of the CDR3 is TGTGCCAGCAGCTTAAGGGCGGCGGCGGGGGGACTTCAGTTCTTC. It is translated as CASSLRAAAGGLQFF.

The chain combines TRBV5-4 with TRBJ2-1; D ambiguous. Trimming removed 0 bases from V and 0 bases from J, with 7 bases in between. The CDR3 is made up of 15 amino acids. Germline V gene lookup returns CDR1 SGHNT and CDR2 YYREEE (reference sequence). This CDR3 reads CASSLDLSSYNEQFF. DNA for the CDR3: TGTGCCAGCAGCTTGGACTTAAGCTCCTACAATGAGCAGTTCTTC.

The rearrangement uses TRBV11-2 and TRBJ2-4, with 7 positions matching TRBD2. CDR1 is SGHAT, CDR2 FQNNGV, per germline. The CDR3 is 14 residues long. J gave up 7 bases and V 5 bases, and 8 bases lay outside the gene matches. The CDR3 region has the DNA TGTGCCAGCAGCCGAGGGACTAACCCTAACATTCAGTACTTC. As protein: CASSRGTNPNIQYF.

Concerning this clone itself: This sample includes further DNA sequences coding for the same CDR3. V gene TRBV12-3 or TRBV12-4 combines with J gene TRBJ1-2; D is uncertain. CDR3 length: 12 residues. Trimming pared 6 bases from V and 4 bases from J, leaving 9 bases between. The CDR3 DNA sequence: TGTGCCAGCAGCCGCGACTCCTATGGCTACACCTTC. Residues: CASSRDSYGYTF.

The CDR3 DNA is TGTGCCAGCTGGGGGGGGAGCGAGCAGTACTTC. This encodes CASWGGSEQYF. J is TRBJ2-7 and V is TRBV6-5; 7 nucleotides line up with TRBD2. This CDR3 comprises 11 residues. CDR1 is MNHEY, CDR2 SVGAGI, per germline. With V trimmed by 8 bases and J by 6 bases, 4 bases remained unmatched.

This chain joins TRBV2 and TRBJ1-2; 8 positions match TRBD1. The CDR3 extends over 14 amino acids. The junction had 10 bases not matched to a gene; V was cut back by 5 bases and J by 8 bases. Germline V gene lookup returns CDR1 SNHLY and CDR2 FYNNEI. CDR3 sequence: CASSPRGRPVGYTF. CDR3 coding DNA: TGTGCCAGCAGTCCCAGGGGGCGTCCAGTAGGCTACACCTTC.

This clone has only one observation. The rearrangement links TRBV7-9 to TRBJ2-5, with D perhaps TRBD1 (6 bases). Germline lookup yields CDR1 SEHNR and CDR2 FQNEAQ (reference sequence). This CDR3 is 13 amino acids long. Between the trimmed V and J ends, which lost 3 bases and 5 bases, there was a span of 10 bases. The CDR3 here is CASSFRGGETQYF. The DNA of the CDR3 is TGTGCCAGCAGCTTCAGGGGCGGCGAGACCCAGTACTTC.

The chain couples TRBV9 to TRBJ2-1, with D maybe TRBD1 (6 bases). Germline V gene lookup returns CDR1 SGDLS and CDR2 YYNGEE. There are 14 residues in the CDR3. V was shortened by 3 bases and J by 6 bases, with 13 bases between the two germline ends. For the CDR3, the DNA is TGTGCCAGCAGCGCGGGACACCAAGTCAATGAGCAGTTCTTC. Protein sequence: CASSAGHQVNEQFF.

The chain has TRBV28 and TRBJ1-2; unclear D gene. V was pared by 6 bases and J by 4 bases, with 21 bases between. From germline, CDR1 is MDHEN and CDR2 SYDVKM. There are 16 residues in the CDR3. The CDR3 loop reads CASRNPGDPLGYGYTF. The CDR3 coding sequence is TGTGCCAGCAGAAATCCGGGAGACCCCCTGGGCTATGGCTACACCTTC.

V and J are TRBV2 and TRBJ1-5, with 7 bases that match TRBD1. V lost 6 bases and J lost 8; bases outside the gene matches: 4. The CDR3 spans 12 residues. Germline V lookup: CDR1 SNHLY, CDR2 FYNNEI. The CDR3 loop is CASRTGREPQHF. DNA for the CDR3: TGTGCCAGCAGGACAGGGCGGGAGCCCCAGCATTTT.

The chain carries TRBV19 and TRBJ1-1; 8 positions agree with TRBD1. CDR1 and CDR2 (germline): LNHDA, SQIVND (reference sequence). The CDR3 loop spans 15 amino acids. J was trimmed by 0 bases and V by 3 bases; bases with no gene match: 3. The CDR3 spells CASSMGQVVNTEAFF. The CDR3 DNA sequence: TGTGCCAGTAGTATGGGACAGGTTGTGAACACTGAAGCTTTCTTT.

J is TRBJ2-1 and V is TRBV3-1 (or the pseudogene TRBV3-2); D uncertain. Per the germline V gene, CDR1 is LGHDT and CDR2 is YNNKEL (reference sequence). The V end was cut by 4 bases, the J end by 0 bases, with 10 bases between. This CDR3 comprises 15 residues. CDR3 region: CASSPSESSYNEQFF. CDR3 nucleotides: TGTGCCAGCAGCCCAAGCGAGAGCTCCTACAATGAGCAGTTCTTC.

This chain connects TRBV6-1 to TRBJ1-1; D gene uncertain. This CDR3 is 15 amino acids long. Germline values: CDR1 MNHNS, CDR2 SASEGT. The germline V and J ends were trimmed by 1 base and 4 bases, with 13 bases remaining between them. The CDR3 reads CASSEGAHLTTEAFF. The CDR3 DNA reads TGTGCCAGCAGTGAAGGGGCCCACCTTACCACTGAAGCTTTCTTT.

The chain couples TRBV14 to TRBJ2-1; possible D gene TRBD1, 6 bases. V was cut by 5 bases and J by 7 bases, with 15 bases left in between. CDR3 length equals 14 residues. Germline V CDR1 and CDR2: SGHDN, FVKESK. DNA for the CDR3: TGTGCCAGCAGCTCGGGACACCTCAGGAATGAGCAGTTCTTC. This gives the protein CASSSGHLRNEQFF.

This clone came up a few times. This chain uses TRBV11-2 with TRBJ2-5; 12 bases are a match to TRBD2. J lost 4 bases, V lost 0 bases, and 12 bases had no gene match. Germline CDR1 SGHAT, CDR2 FQNNGV. The CDR3 spans 19 residues. As DNA, the CDR3 is TGTGCCAGCAGCTTAGATGTGACTAGCGGGAGAATGGGTGGAGAGACCCAGTACTTC. This sequence encodes CASSLDVTSGRMGGETQYF.

The chain couples TRBV5-6 to TRBJ1-2; 9 positions agree with TRBD1. The CDR3 contains 15 residues. The trim removed 3 bases at V and 2 bases at J, leaving 5 bases unmatched. Germline V gives CDR1 SGHDT, CDR2 YYEEEE. The CDR3: CASSSTGGENYGYTF. DNA for the CDR3: TGTGCCAGCAGCTCGACAGGGGGGGAGAACTATGGCTACACCTTC.

This chain joins TRBV7-2 and TRBJ1-1; the match to TRBD1 covers 10 bases. The CDR3 extends over 15 amino acids. The J segment lost 3 bases and the V segment lost 5 bases, leaving 6 bases of the junction unmatched. CDR1 SGHTA and CDR2 FQGNSA come from the germline V gene. Here the CDR3 DNA reads TGTGCCAGCAGCGAAGGGACAGGGGTCTACACTGAAGCTTTCTTT. This encodes CASSEGTGVYTEAFF.

On this clone: Mismatch with germline at one junction end may stem from a read error. The rearrangement joins TRBV29-1 to TRBJ1-4; D possibly corresponds to TRBD1 (5 bases). Germline lookup yields CDR1 SQVTM and CDR2 ANQGSEA. This CDR3 has 10 amino acids. CDR3 in amino acids: CGGGEEKLFF. The CDR3 bases are TGTGGCGGGGGAGAGGAAAAACTGTTTTTT.